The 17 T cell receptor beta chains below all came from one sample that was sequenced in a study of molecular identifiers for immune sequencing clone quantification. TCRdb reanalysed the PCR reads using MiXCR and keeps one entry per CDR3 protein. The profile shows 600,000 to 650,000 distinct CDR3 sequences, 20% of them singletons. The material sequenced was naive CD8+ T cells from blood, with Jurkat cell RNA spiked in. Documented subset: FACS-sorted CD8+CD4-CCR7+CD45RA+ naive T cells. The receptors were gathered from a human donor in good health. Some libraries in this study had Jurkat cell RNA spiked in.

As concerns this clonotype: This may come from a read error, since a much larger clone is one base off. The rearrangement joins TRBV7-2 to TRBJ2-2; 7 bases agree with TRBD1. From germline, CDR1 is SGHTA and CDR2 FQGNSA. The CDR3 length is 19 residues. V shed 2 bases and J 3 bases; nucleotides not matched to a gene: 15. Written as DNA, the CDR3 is TGTGCCAGCAGCTTACAACACACAGGGGCCACCGGAGACACCGGGGAGCTGTTTTTT. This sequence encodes CASSLQHTGATGDTGELFF.

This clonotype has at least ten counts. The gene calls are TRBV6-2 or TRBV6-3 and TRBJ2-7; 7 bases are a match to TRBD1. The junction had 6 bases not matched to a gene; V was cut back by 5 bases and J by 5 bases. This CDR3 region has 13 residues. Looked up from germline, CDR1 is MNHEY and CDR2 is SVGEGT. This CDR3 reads CASSLQGRHEQYF. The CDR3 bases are TGTGCCAGCAGTCTACAGGGGCGGCACGAGCAGTACTTC.

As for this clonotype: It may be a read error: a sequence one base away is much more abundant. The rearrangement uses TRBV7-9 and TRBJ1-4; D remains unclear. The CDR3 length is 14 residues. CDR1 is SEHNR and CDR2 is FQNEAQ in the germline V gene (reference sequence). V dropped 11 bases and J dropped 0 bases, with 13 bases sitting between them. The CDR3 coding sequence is TGTGCCGCCGGCAGATCAACAACTAATGAAAAACTGTTTTTT. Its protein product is CAAGRSTTNEKLFF.

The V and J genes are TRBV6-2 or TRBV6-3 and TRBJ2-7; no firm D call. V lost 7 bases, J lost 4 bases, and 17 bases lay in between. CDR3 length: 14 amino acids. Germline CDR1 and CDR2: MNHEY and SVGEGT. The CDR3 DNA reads TGTGCCAGCACTAACATCGAGACCCGTTACGAGCAGTACTTC. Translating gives CASTNIETRYEQYF.

CDR3 in DNA: TGTGCCAGTAGTATAGGATCAAGACCCCTCTCTGAAGCTTTCTTT. It is translated as CASSIGSRPLSEAFF. V gene TRBV19 combines with J gene TRBJ1-1; D not certain. With 1 base removed from V and 6 bases from J, the gap between germline ends came to 15 bases. The CDR3 sequence is 15 residues long. The V gene's germline CDR1 is LNHDA and CDR2 SQIVND (reference sequence).

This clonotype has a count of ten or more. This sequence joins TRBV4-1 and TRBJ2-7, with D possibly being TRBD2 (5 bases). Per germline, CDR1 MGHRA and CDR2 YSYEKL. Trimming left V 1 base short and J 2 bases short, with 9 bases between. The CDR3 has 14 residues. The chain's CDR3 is CASSQGPGTYEQYF. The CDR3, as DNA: TGCGCCAGCAGCCAAGGACCCGGGACCTACGAGCAGTACTTC.

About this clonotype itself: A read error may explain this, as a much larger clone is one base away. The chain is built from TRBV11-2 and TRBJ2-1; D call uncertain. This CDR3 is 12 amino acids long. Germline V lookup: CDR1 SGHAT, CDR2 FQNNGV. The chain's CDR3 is CASSLVAHEQLF. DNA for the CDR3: TGTGCCAGCAGCTTAGTAGCCCACGAGCAGCTCTTC.

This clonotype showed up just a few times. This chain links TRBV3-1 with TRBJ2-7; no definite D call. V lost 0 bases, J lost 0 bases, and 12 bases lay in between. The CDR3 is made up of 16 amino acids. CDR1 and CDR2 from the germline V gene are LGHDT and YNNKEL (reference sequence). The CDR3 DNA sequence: TGTGCCAGCAGCCAAGAGGGTACGGTAAACTCCTACGAGCAGTACTTC. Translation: CASSQEGTVNSYEQYF.

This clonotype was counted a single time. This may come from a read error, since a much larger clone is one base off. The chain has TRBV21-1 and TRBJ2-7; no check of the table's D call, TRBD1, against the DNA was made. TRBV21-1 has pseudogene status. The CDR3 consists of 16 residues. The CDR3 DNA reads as TGTGCCAGCAGCCCGGGGAGGGACGGCGCCCCCTACGAGCAGTACTTC. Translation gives CASSPGRDGAPYEQYF.

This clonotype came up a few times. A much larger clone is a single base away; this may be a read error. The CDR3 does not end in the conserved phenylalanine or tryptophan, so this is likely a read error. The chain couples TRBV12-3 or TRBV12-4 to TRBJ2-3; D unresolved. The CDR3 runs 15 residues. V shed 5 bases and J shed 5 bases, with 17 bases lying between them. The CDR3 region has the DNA TGTGCCAGCAGTCTCCTTATTCAAACAAGAGATACGCAGTATTCT. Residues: CASSLLIQTRDTQYS.

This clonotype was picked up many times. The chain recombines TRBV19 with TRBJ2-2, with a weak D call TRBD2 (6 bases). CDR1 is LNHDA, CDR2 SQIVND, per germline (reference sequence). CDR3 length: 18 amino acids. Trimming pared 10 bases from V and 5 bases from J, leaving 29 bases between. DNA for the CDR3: TGTGCCACCTCCGGAGGCCGAACCCGGAGCGGGCGTACCGGGGAGCTGTTTTTT. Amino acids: CATSGGRTRSGRTGELFF.

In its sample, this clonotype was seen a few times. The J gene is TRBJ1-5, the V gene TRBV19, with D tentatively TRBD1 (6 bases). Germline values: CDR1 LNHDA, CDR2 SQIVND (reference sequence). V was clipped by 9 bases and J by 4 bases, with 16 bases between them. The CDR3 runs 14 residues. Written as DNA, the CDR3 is TGTGCCAGCAGCTTGGGGGCAGCAAATCAGCCCCAGCATTTT. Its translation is CASSLGAANQPQHF.

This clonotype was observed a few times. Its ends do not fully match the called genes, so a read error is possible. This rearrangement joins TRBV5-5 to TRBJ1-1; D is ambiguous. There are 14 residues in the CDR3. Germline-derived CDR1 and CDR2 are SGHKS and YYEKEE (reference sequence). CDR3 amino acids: CASGLVGMNTEAFF. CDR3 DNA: TGTGCCAGCGGCTTGGTCGGGATGAACACTGAAGCCTTCTTT.

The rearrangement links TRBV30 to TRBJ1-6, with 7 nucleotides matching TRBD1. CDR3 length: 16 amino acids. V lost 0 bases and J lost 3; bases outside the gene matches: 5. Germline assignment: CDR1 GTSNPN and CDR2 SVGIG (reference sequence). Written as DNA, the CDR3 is TGTGCCTGGAGTGTAAGAGGGGGCGGCTATAATTCACCCCTCCACTTT. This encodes CAWSVRGGGYNSPLHF.

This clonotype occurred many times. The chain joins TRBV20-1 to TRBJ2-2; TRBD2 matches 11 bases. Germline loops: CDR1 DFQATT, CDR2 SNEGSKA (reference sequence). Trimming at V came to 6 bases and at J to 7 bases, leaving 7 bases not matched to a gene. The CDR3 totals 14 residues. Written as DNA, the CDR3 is TGCAGTGCAACCCTCGGACTAGCGGGCGGGGAGCTGTTTTTT. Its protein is CSATLGLAGGELFF.

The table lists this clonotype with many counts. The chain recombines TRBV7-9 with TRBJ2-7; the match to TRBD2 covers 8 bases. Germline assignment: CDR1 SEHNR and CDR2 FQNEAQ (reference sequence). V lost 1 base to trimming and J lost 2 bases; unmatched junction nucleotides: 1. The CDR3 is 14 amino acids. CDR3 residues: CASSLDGRAYEQYF. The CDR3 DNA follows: TGTGCCAGCAGCTTAGACGGGAGGGCCTACGAGCAGTACTTC. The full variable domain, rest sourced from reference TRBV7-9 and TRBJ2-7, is DTGVSQNPRHKITKRGQNVTFRCDPISEHNRLYWYRQTLGQGPEFLTYFQNEAQLEKSRLLSDRFSAERPKGSFSTLEIQRTEQGDSAMYLCASSLDGRAYEQYFGPGTRLTVT.

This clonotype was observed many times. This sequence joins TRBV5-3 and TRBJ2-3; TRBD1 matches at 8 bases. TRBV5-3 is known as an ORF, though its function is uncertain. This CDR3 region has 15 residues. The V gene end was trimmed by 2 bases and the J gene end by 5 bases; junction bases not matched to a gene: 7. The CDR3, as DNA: TGTGCCAGAAGCTTAAAGGCAGGGGGCAAAGATACGCAGTATTTT. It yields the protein CARSLKAGGKDTQYF.